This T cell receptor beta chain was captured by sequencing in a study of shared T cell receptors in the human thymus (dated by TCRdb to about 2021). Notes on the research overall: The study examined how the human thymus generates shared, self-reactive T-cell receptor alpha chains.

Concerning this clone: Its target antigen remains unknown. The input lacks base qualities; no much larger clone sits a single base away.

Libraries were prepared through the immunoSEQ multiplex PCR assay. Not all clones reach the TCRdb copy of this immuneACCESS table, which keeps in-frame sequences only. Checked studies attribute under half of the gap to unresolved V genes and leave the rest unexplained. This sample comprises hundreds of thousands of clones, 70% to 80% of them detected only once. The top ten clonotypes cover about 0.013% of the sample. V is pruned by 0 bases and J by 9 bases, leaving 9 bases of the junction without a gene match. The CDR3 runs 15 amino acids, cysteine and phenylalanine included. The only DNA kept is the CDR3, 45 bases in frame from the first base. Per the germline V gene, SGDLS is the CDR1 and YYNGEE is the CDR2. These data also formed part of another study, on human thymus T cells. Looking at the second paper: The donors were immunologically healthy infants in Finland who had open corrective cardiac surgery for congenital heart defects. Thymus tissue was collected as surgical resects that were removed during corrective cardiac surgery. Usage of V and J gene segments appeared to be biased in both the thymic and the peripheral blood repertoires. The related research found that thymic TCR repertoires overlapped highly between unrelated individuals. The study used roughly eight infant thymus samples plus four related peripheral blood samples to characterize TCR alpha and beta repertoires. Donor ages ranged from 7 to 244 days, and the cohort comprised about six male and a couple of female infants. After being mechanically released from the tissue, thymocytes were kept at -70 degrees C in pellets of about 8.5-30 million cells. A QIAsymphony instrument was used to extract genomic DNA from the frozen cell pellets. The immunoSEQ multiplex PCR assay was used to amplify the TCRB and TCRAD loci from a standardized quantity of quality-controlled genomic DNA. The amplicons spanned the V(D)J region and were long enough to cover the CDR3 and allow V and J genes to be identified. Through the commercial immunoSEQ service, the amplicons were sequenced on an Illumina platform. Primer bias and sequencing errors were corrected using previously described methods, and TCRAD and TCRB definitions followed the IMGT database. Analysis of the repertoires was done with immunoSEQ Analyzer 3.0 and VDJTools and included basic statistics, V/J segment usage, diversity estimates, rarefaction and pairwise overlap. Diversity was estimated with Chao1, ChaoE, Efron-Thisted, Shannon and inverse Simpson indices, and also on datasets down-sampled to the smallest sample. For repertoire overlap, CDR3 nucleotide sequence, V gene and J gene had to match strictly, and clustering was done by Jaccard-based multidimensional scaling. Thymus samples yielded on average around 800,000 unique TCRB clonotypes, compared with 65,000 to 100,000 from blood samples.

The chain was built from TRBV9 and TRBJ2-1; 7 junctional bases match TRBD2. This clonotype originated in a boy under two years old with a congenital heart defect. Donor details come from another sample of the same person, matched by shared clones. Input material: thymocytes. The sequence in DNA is TGTGCCAGCAGCGTAGCTTCCGGACTAGGGCTTGAGCAGTTCTTC. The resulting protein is CASSVASGLGLEQFF.